Listed below are T cell receptor beta chains from one sample, sequenced in a study of blood T cell repertoires in COVID-19. Produced via immunoSEQ multiplex PCR; TCRdb's table is partial and in-frame only. The sample yields tens of thousands of clones, more than 65% seen once. Sequenced: peripheral blood. Source of these receptors: a woman between 45 and 65 years old with acute or convalescent COVID-19. Both conserved end residues are part of each CDR3. The order of the fields is D gene, clone size, CDR3 length, V gene, J gene, CDR3 protein, CDR3 DNA. A D gene is named only where the DNA matches it firmly. Rows may omit the clone size; those that give it use once, few, many or a size class.

D: TRBD1; size: NA; length: 14; V: TRBV7-6; J: TRBJ2-7; CDR3: CASSIRDRAYEQYF; DNA: TGTGCCAGCAGTATCCGGGACAGGGCCTACGAGCAGTACTTC
D: NA; size: NA; length: 13; V: TRBV3-1/TRBV3-2; J: TRBJ2-7; CDR3: CASSHGGIYEQYF; DNA: TGTGCCAGCAGCCACGGAGGGATCTACGAGCAGTACTTC
D: TRBD2; size: NA; length: 18; V: TRBV18; J: TRBJ2-3; CDR3: CASLPFGLAGRSTDTQYF; DNA: TGTGCCAGCCTCCCGTTCGGACTAGCGGGACGTAGCACAGATACGCAGTATTTT
D: NA; size: few; length: 16; V: TRBV19; J: TRBJ1-5; CDR3: CASSIGAGRTNQPQHF; DNA: TGTGCCAGTAGTATAGGCGCGGGCAGAACAAATCAGCCCCAGCATTTT
D: TRBD2; size: once; length: 16; V: TRBV19; J: TRBJ2-3; CDR3: CARGGLAGGLTDTQYF; DNA: TGTGCCAGAGGCGGACTAGCGGGGGGGCTCACAGATACGCAGTATTTT
D: NA; size: NA; length: 16; V: TRBV19; J: TRBJ2-7; CDR3: CASSIQKTGQSYEQYF; DNA: TGTGCCAGTAGTATACAAAAGACAGGCCAGTCCTACGAGCAGTACTTC
D: NA; size: NA; length: 15; V: TRBV11-2; J: TRBJ1-3; CDR3: CASSLYLGAGNTIYF; DNA: TGTGCCAGCAGCCTATACCTCGGGGCTGGAAACACCATATATTTT
D: TRBD1; size: NA; length: 15; V: TRBV7-9; J: TRBJ1-5; CDR3: CASSLAGGRPQPQHF; DNA: TGTGCCAGCAGCTTAGCAGGGGGCCGGCCTCAGCCCCAGCATTTT
D: TRBD1; size: NA; length: 17; V: TRBV27; J: TRBJ1-5; CDR3: CASRSGQGAVSNQPQHF; DNA: TGTGCCAGCAGAAGCGGACAGGGGGCAGTAAGCAATCAGCCCCAGCATTTT
D: NA; size: NA; length: 13; V: TRBV28; J: TRBJ1-1; CDR3: CASTGSGTFLTFF; DNA: TGTGCCAGCACTGGGTCCGGGACATTCTTAACTTTCTTT
D: NA; size: NA; length: 11; V: TRBV20-1; J: TRBJ2-3; CDR3: CSASTSNTQYF; DNA: TGCAGTGCTAGTACTAGTAATACGCAGTATTTT
D: TRBD2; size: NA; length: 15; V: TRBV6-2/TRBV6-3; J: TRBJ2-1; CDR3: CASSRAGSSYNEQFF; DNA: TGTGCCAGCAGCCGAGCGGGGAGCTCCTACAATGAGCAGTTCTTC
D: TRBD1; size: NA; length: 14; V: TRBV6-1; J: TRBJ1-2; CDR3: CASSDWTGTVGYTF; DNA: TGTGCCAGCAGTGATTGGACAGGTACGGTCGGCTACACCTTC
D: NA; size: NA; length: 14; V: TRBV5-6; J: TRBJ1-5; CDR3: CASSLRGSLKPQHF; DNA: TGTGCCAGCAGCTTACGGGGGTCCCTCAAGCCCCAGCATTTT
D: NA; size: once; length: 15; V: TRBV7-8; J: TRBJ1-5; CDR3: CASSITGYGNQPQHF; DNA: TGTGCCAGCAGCATCACAGGGTACGGCAATCAGCCCCAGCATTTT
D: NA; size: NA; length: 11; V: TRBV12-3/TRBV12-4; J: TRBJ2-7; CDR3: CASTQRGEQYF; DNA: TGTGCCAGCACCCAGAGAGGCGAGCAGTACTTC
D: NA; size: NA; length: 17; V: TRBV3-1/TRBV3-2; J: TRBJ2-3; CDR3: CASSQGRREGFADTQYF; DNA: TGTGCCAGCAGCCAAGGTCGCCGGGAAGGGTTTGCAGATACGCAGTATTTT
D: TRBD1; size: NA; length: 15; V: TRBV3-1/TRBV3-2; J: TRBJ1-2; CDR3: CASSRGTGGDYGYTF; DNA: TGTGCCAGCAGCCGCGGGACAGGCGGGGACTATGGCTACACCTTC
D: NA; size: NA; length: 13; V: TRBV12-3/TRBV12-4; J: TRBJ1-5; CDR3: CASSFRGDQPQHF; DNA: TGTGCCAGCAGTTTTAGGGGCGATCAGCCCCAGCATTTT
D: NA; size: NA; length: 14; V: TRBV19; J: TRBJ2-1; CDR3: CASSIQRTYNEQFF; DNA: TGTGCCAGTAGTATCCAGCGGACCTACAATGAGCAGTTCTTC
D: TRBD1; size: NA; length: 15; V: TRBV7-2; J: TRBJ2-2; CDR3: CASSLEGQGTGELFF; DNA: TGTGCCAGCAGCTTAGAGGGACAGGGCACCGGGGAGCTGTTTTTT
D: TRBD1; size: NA; length: 14; V: TRBV27; J: TRBJ1-6; CDR3: CASSYSTGNSPLHF; DNA: TGTGCCAGCAGTTATTCGACAGGGAATTCACCCCTCCACTTT
D: NA; size: few; length: 14; V: TRBV28; J: TRBJ2-7; CDR3: CASSSSDRNYEQYF; DNA: NA
D: NA; size: NA; length: 14; V: TRBV28; J: TRBJ1-6; CDR3: CASSLGVRSSPLHF; DNA: TGTGCCAGCAGTTTAGGTGTGAGGAGTTCACCCCTCCACTTT
D: NA; size: NA; length: 13; V: TRBV7-9; J: TRBJ1-2; CDR3: CASSTGPTGAYTF; DNA: TGTGCCAGCAGCACCGGGCCCACAGGAGCCTACACCTTC
D: NA; size: NA; length: 14; V: TRBV18; J: TRBJ2-1; CDR3: CASSPSGLGNEQFF; DNA: TGTGCCAGCTCACCCAGCGGGTTGGGCAATGAGCAGTTCTTC
D: NA; size: NA; length: 16; V: TRBV27; J: TRBJ1-6; CDR3: CASSFSGSSYNSPLHF; DNA: TGTGCCAGCAGTTTCTCAGGTAGCTCCTATAATTCACCCCTCCACTTT
D: TRBD1; size: NA; length: 14; V: TRBV30; J: TRBJ2-2; CDR3: CAWSGQGETGELFF; DNA: TGTGCCTGGAGTGGGCAGGGGGAGACCGGGGAGCTGTTTTTT
D: TRBD2; size: NA; length: 13; V: TRBV15; J: TRBJ2-7; CDR3: CATSSTGTTEQHF; DNA: TGTGCCACCAGCAGCACCGGGACTACCGAGCAGCACTTC
D: NA; size: NA; length: 17; V: TRBV10-1; J: TRBJ1-6; CDR3: CASSPNTAPCVHSPLHF; DNA: TGCGCCAGCAGTCCGAATACAGCTCCTTGCGTGCATTCACCCCTCCACTTT